This T cell receptor beta chain emerged from a study of control samples from healthy donors and cancer patients. V gave up 2 bases and J gave up 9 bases, with 11 bases separating them. CDR1 and CDR2 from the germline V gene are LNHDA and SQIVND (reference sequence). The CDR3 sequence is 13 residues long. Clones were sequenced by immunoSEQ multiplex PCR, and TCRdb holds only the in-frame ones, with some missing. The table records some 120,000 clones, 80% to 90% of them present only once. The TCR sequence derives from a woman aged 50 to 65 with colorectal cancer. The V gene is TRBV19, the J gene TRBJ2-1; tentatively, D is TRBD2 (6 bases). Sequenced sample: PBMCs. DNA for the CDR3: TGTGCCAGTAGTATAATGCGGGGCGGTGAGCAGTTCTTC. Translation gives CASSIMRGGEQFF.